Each of the 20 T cell receptor beta chains below was sequenced from the same sample in a study of blood T cell repertoires in COVID-19. TCRdb's table, derived via immunoSEQ multiplex PCR, lists solely in-frame clones and lacks some. This sample carries about 320,000 clones, around 86% of them seen once, and the ten largest clones take approximately 4.7%. Sequenced: PBMCs or T cells enriched from blood (not recorded which). These receptors were obtained from a man in his sixties who had recovered from COVID-19.

Comments on this clone: The same CDR3 can be traced to other DNA sequences in this sample. The chain carries TRBV7-2 and TRBJ2-5; D remains ambiguous. Germline CDR1 is SGHTA and CDR2 is FQGNSA. Deletions cut 0 bases from V and 3 bases from J, with 8 bases between. This CDR3 is built from 14 residues. Here the CDR3 reads CASSLAGGKETQYF. Here the CDR3 DNA reads TGTGCCAGCAGCTTAGCCGGCGGTAAAGAGACCCAGTACTTC.

V and J are TRBV7-2 and TRBJ2-1, with 16 bases that match TRBD2. Unmatched junction bases numbered 12, after V lost 5 bases and J lost 8 bases. The CDR3 is 18 residues long. CDR1 is SGHTA and CDR2 is FQGNSA in the germline V gene. CDR3 sequence: CASSPGLAGGSLWDEQFF. The CDR3 DNA reads TGTGCCAGCAGCCCGGGACTAGCGGGAGGGTCATTATGGGATGAGCAGTTCTTC.

V is TRBV5-1 and J is TRBJ2-3, with a weak D call TRBD2 (5 bases). Deletions cut 4 bases from V and 10 bases from J, with 16 bases between. The CDR3 consists of 13 residues. Germline-derived CDR1 and CDR2 are SGHRS and YFSETQ. This CDR3 reads CASSHYSAGAQYF. CDR3 sequence (DNA): TGCGCCAGCAGCCACTATAGCGCGGGTGCGCAGTATTTT. Variable domain in full (rest from reference TRBV5-1 and TRBJ2-3): KAGVTQTPRYLIKTRGQQVTLSCSPISGHRSVSWYQQTPGQGLQFLFEYFSETQRNKGNFPGRFSGRQFSNSRSEMNVSTLELGDSALYLCASSHYSAGAQYFGPGTRLTVL.

The CDR3 DNA sequence: TGTGCCAGCAGCCCCCTGGCCGGAAACACCATATATTTT. Amino acid sequence: CASSPLAGNTIYF. The rearrangement uses TRBV5-5 and TRBJ1-3; D not resolved. The CDR3 is 13 amino acids. The V end lost 4 bases, the J end lost 4 bases, and 9 bases lay between the germline ends. The germline V gene has CDR1 SGHKS and CDR2 YYEKEE (reference sequence).

V and J are TRBV6-5 and TRBJ2-7; 7 nucleotides agree with TRBD2. Looked up from germline, CDR1 is MNHEY and CDR2 is SVGAGI. This CDR3 has 15 amino acids. V shed 1 base, J shed 2 bases, and the junction held 5 bases outside the gene matches. CDR3 region: CASSYWAGDAYEQYF. The CDR3, as DNA: TGTGCCAGCAGTTACTGGGCGGGAGATGCCTACGAGCAGTACTTC.

The chain carries TRBV5-1 and TRBJ2-1; tentative D call: TRBD2 (5 bases). Between the trimmed V and J ends, which lost 4 bases and 7 bases, there was a span of 15 bases. CDR1 SGHRS and CDR2 YFSETQ come from the germline V gene. The CDR3 runs to 14 residues. The CDR3 bases are TGCGCCAGCAGCACGGGGTCGCCGGGGAATGAGCAGTTCTTC. Its translation is CASSTGSPGNEQFF. The full variable domain, with the rest looked up from reference TRBV5-1 and TRBJ2-1, is KAGVTQTPRYLIKTRGQQVTLSCSPISGHRSVSWYQQTPGQGLQFLFEYFSETQRNKGNFPGRFSGRQFSNSRSEMNVSTLELGDSALYLCASSTGSPGNEQFFGPGTRLTVL.

V and J are TRBV9 and TRBJ1-4; weak D call: TRBD1 (5 bases). V gave up 4 bases and J gave up 10 bases, with 23 bases separating them. CDR3 length equals 16 residues. Germline V gives CDR1 SGDLS, CDR2 YYNGEE. This CDR3 reads CASSQQVGPWAGKLFF. For the CDR3, the DNA is TGTGCCAGCAGCCAACAGGTCGGTCCCTGGGCCGGAAAACTGTTTTTT. The full variable domain, with the rest looked up from reference TRBV9 and TRBJ1-4, is DSGVTQTPKHLITATGQRVTLRCSPRSGDLSVYWYQQSLDQGLQFLIQYYNGEERAKGNILERFSAQQFPDLHSELNLSSLELGDSALYFCASSQQVGPWAGKLFFGSGTQLSVL.

As to this clone: A junction end diverges from the germline sequence, so it may reflect a read error. This chain links TRBV6-5 with TRBJ1-2, with a weak D call TRBD1 (6 bases). CDR1 is MNHEY and CDR2 is SVGAGI in the germline V gene. The CDR3 totals 14 residues. CDR3 sequence: CASNYRAGSYGYTF. Here the CDR3 DNA reads TGTGCCAGCAATTACAGGGCGGGGAGCTATGGCTACACCTTC.

V gene TRBV27 combines with J gene TRBJ1-4; 9 bases align to TRBD1. Looked up from germline, CDR1 is MNHEY and CDR2 is SMNVEV (reference sequence). The trim removed 4 bases at V and 3 bases at J, leaving 9 bases unmatched. This CDR3 is built from 17 residues. As DNA, the CDR3 is TGTGCCAGCAGTTCGGGGACAGGGAAGCAGTCTAATGAAAAACTGTTTTTT. Translating it yields CASSSGTGKQSNEKLFF.

The V and J genes are TRBV6-2 or TRBV6-3 and TRBJ2-1; perhaps TRBD2 as D (6 bases). V lost 1 base and J 5 bases, leaving 9 bases between the germline ends. This CDR3 contains 14 residues. Per germline, CDR1 MNHEY and CDR2 SVGEGT. The DNA of the CDR3 is TGTGCCAGCAGTTACTTAAGGACTAACAATGAGCAGTTCTTC. Translation: CASSYLRTNNEQFF.

The chain is built from TRBV28 and TRBJ2-5; 8 bases line up with TRBD2. Germline trimming cut 5 bases from V and 5 bases from J; bases unmatched to any gene: 10. The germline CDR1 and CDR2 sequences are MDHEN and SYDVKM. The CDR3 is made up of 15 amino acids. Here the CDR3 reads CASSPGAGVAETQYF. The CDR3 DNA sequence: TGTGCCAGCAGTCCAGGAGCGGGAGTGGCTGAGACCCAGTACTTC.

This chain's CDR3 is CASSWTGEVYEQYF. The CDR3 region has the DNA TGTGCCAGCAGCTGGACAGGCGAGGTCTACGAGCAGTACTTC. The chain has TRBV5-5 and TRBJ2-7; 7 nucleotides match TRBD1. The trim removed 3 bases at V and 3 bases at J, leaving 6 bases unmatched. There are 14 residues in the CDR3. Germline CDR1 is SGHKS and CDR2 is YYEKEE (reference sequence).

This chain uses TRBV5-1 with TRBJ1-2; 11 bases line up with TRBD1. This CDR3 has 16 residues. The germline CDR1 and CDR2 sequences are SGHRS and YFSETQ. V lost 4 bases to trimming and J lost 6 bases; unmatched junction nucleotides: 11. The CDR3 region is CASSLGQGAGMDGYTF. In DNA, the CDR3 is TGCGCCAGCAGCCTCGGACAGGGGGCAGGGATGGATGGCTACACCTTC. Full variable domain (rest looked up from reference TRBV5-1 and TRBJ1-2): KAGVTQTPRYLIKTRGQQVTLSCSPISGHRSVSWYQQTPGQGLQFLFEYFSETQRNKGNFPGRFSGRQFSNSRSEMNVSTLELGDSALYLCASSLGQGAGMDGYTFGSGTRLTVV.

This chain joins TRBV4-3 and TRBJ2-7, with D tentatively TRBD2 (5 bases). The CDR3 is 18 residues long. V lost 0 bases, J lost 3 bases, and 21 bases lay in between. CDR1 is LGHNA and CDR2 is YSLEER in the germline V gene. In DNA form, the CDR3 reads TGCGCCAGCAGCCAAGATCACCCCCTTACGGGAAGTTACTACGAGCAGTACTTC. This encodes CASSQDHPLTGSYYEQYF.

The rearrangement uses TRBV16 and TRBJ1-4; possibly TRBD1 for D (6 bases). The CDR3 totals 14 residues. The V end was cut by 6 bases, the J end by 8 bases, with 16 bases between. Germline loops: CDR1 KGHSY, CDR2 FQNENV. The CDR3 spells CASRQNRVEEKLFF. CDR3 coding DNA: TGTGCCAGCAGACAAAACAGGGTAGAAGAAAAACTGTTTTTT. The full variable domain, with the rest looked up from reference TRBV16 and TRBJ1-4, is GEEVAQTPKHLVRGEGQKAKLYCAPIKGHSYVFWYQQVLKNEFKFLISFQNENVFDETGMPKERFSAKCLPNSPCSLEIQATKLEDSAVYFCASRQNRVEEKLFFGSGTQLSVL.

The chain recombines TRBV19 with TRBJ1-6; maybe TRBD1 (6 bases). CDR3 size: 13 residues. Germline V gene lookup returns CDR1 LNHDA and CDR2 SQIVND (reference sequence). Trimming took 5 bases from V and 11 from J, leaving 13 bases between them. The CDR3 loop is CASSAGDRTPLHF. The CDR3 bases are TGTGCCAGTAGTGCAGGAGACAGGACACCCCTCCACTTT.

J is TRBJ1-4 and V is TRBV7-2, with TRBD1 matching 7 bases. CDR3 length: 15 residues. V gave up 5 bases and J gave up 2 bases; unmatched junction bases: 5. Germline CDR1 is SGHTA and CDR2 is FQGNSA. The DNA of the CDR3 is TGTGCCAGCAGCACCCCGACAGGGACTAATGAAAAACTGTTTTTT. It codes for CASSTPTGTNEKLFF.

This chain joins TRBV30 and TRBJ1-1, with 9 nucleotides matching TRBD1. Losses at the gene ends were 6 bases for V and 1 base for J; bases not matched to a gene: 6. In germline, CDR1 is GTSNPN, CDR2 SVGIG (reference sequence). The CDR3 sequence is 14 residues long. The CDR3 DNA reads as TGTGCCTGTTCTGGGGACAGGGCGAACACTGAAGCTTTCTTT. This encodes CACSGDRANTEAFF.

The chain links TRBV6-5 to TRBJ2-1; D is uncertain. Germline V gene lookup returns CDR1 MNHEY and CDR2 SVGAGI. CDR3 length: 13 residues. Trimming pared 4 bases from V and 9 bases from J, leaving 13 bases between. CDR3 residues: CASSSYLESEQFF. The CDR3 DNA is TGTGCCAGCAGTTCCTACTTGGAGAGTGAGCAGTTCTTC.

V gene TRBV5-1 combines with J gene TRBJ2-7, with 10 bases identical to TRBD1. The length of the CDR3 is 14 residues. Germline V gives CDR1 SGHRS, CDR2 YFSETQ. Unmatched junction bases numbered 5, after V lost 4 bases and J lost 4 bases. The CDR3 DNA reads TGCGCCAGCAGCCGCCGGGACAGGGGTTACGAGCAGTACTTC. Translation gives CASSRRDRGYEQYF.